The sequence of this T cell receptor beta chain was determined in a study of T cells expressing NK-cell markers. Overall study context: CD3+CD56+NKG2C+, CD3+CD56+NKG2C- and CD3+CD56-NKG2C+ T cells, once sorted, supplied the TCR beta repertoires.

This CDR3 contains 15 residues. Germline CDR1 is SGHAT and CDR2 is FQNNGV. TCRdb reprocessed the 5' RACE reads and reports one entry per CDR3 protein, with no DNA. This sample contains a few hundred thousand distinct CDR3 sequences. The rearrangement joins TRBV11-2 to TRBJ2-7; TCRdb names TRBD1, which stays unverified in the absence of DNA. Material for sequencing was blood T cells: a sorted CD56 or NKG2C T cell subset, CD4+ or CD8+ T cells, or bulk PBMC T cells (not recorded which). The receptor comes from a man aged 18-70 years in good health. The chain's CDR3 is CASSLGDTKIYEQYF.